This T cell receptor beta chain was sequenced for a study of blood T cell repertoires in COVID-19. Study details: Italy, Spain and the United States were the sources of the convalescent and acute COVID-19 samples. Nucleic acid was either cDNA or gDNA, and it came from T cells, B-cell-depleted T cells, or PBMCs.

This clone was counted only a few times. The CDR3 has 14 residues. Deletions cut 6 bases from V and 5 bases from J, with 15 bases between. Germline CDR1 is MRHNA and CDR2 is SNTAGT. In the source study's methods: By means of reference gene primer amplification, nucleated cell counts were estimated. The repertoire was sequenced with immunoSEQ multiplex PCR; TCRdb's copy has only in-frame clones and lacks some. V, J and clone size are those of that table, while D and trimming were read from the DNA. The sample consists of over 200,000 clones, around 80% of them appearing once. Specimen: peripheral blood. This receptor was taken from a middle-aged woman with acute or convalescent COVID-19. The chain uses TRBV6-4 and TRBJ2-3; possibly TRBD1 for D (5 bases). The CDR3 DNA follows: TGTGCCAGCAGCATAGGAGCAGGGATAGATACGCAGTATTTT. This gives the protein CASSIGAGIDTQYF.